This TCR beta chain derives from a study of blood T cell repertoires in COVID-19 (TCRdb year 2020). Broadly, across the study: The collaborator samples originated in the United States, Italy and Spain and spanned the acute and convalescent phases of COVID-19. The material from the prospective study consisted of cDNA or gDNA derived from T cells, B-cell-depleted T cells, or PBMCs. Subjects who had been exposed to COVID-19, were actively infected with it, or had recovered from it provided the deeply sampled blood TCRbeta repertoires that made up the dataset. A de-identified subject ID, COVID-19 status, age in years and sex were almost always included in the sample metadata. Samples were obtained from the ongoing ImmuneRACE study (first 160 participants) and from over a thousand subjects provided by 6 global collaborators. The repertoires were released in a freely available public database intended as a resource for research on the immune response to SARS-CoV-2. Where available, HLA class I and class II types were taken from metadata supplied by the sample provider and were not determined by assay-based typing. Results and caveats for the whole study, not just this receptor: The quantity of clinical and demographic metadata differed by source and by participant and was supplied without curation.

The immunoSEQ Assay, a bias-controlled multiplex PCR, was used to amplify TCRbeta CDR3 regions from genomic DNA. Processing in the source paper ran as follows. The number of nucleated cells in each sample was estimated by amplification of reference gene primers within the assay. To quantify the absolute abundance of each unique TCRbeta CDR3 rearrangement, sequence reads were collapsed and filtered. For each sample, productive Simpson clonality was calculated by taking the square root of Simpson's diversity index across productive rearrangements. The table was pulled from immuneACCESS by TCRdb, which kept in-frame rearrangements only. Such tables lose some clones; where checked, under half of the loss comes from unresolved V genes, and the rest has no known cause. The DNA was the basis for D and trimming; V, J and clone size are from that table. This sample holds about 210,000 clones; roughly 78% were observed only once. Roughly 12% of the sample belongs to the ten largest clones.

In the case of this clone: Its cognate antigen has yet to be identified. The input lacks base qualities; no much larger clone sits a single base away.

Collaborating institutions collected whole blood in K2EDTA tubes following their own protocols. For TCRbeta analysis, collaborators shipped samples as frozen whole blood, isolated PBMCs, or DNA extracted from either of those sample types. Trimming takes 3 bases from V and 3 bases from J, and the germline ends sit 13 bases apart. There are 15 amino acids in the CDR3, from cysteine to phenylalanine inclusive. Of the read, only the CDR3 DNA is kept; its 45 bases are in frame from base 1. The CDR1 and CDR2 encoded by the germline V gene are SGDLS and YYNGEE. The receptor's source is a middle-aged woman with acute or convalescent COVID-19. Sequencing was performed on peripheral blood. The chain employs TRBV9 and TRBJ1-5; TRBD1 could be the D gene, as 5 bases match. The DNA sequence is given as TGTGCCAGCAGCGCCTCTGGACACCTCAATCAGCCCCAGCATTTT. This gives the protein CASSASGHLNQPQHF.